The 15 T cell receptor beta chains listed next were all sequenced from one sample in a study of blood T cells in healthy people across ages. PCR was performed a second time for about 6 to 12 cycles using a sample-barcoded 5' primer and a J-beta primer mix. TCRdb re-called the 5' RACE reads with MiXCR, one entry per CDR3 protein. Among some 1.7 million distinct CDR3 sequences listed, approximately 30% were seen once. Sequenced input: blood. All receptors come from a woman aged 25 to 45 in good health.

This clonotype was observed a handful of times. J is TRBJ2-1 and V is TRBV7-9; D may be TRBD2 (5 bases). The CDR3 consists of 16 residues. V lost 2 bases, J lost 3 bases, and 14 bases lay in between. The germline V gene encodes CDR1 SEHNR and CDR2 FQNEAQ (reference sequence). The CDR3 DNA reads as TGTGCCAGCAGCTTACGCCGTCCAGCGGACTACAATGAGCAGTTCTTC. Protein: CASSLRRPADYNEQFF.

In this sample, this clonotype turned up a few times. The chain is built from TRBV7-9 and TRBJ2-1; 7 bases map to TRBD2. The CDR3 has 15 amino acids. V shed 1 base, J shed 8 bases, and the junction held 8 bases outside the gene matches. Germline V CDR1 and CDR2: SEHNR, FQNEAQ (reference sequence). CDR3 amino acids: CASSLGQAGSHEQFF. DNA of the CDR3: TGTGCCAGCAGCTTAGGGCAAGCGGGAAGCCATGAGCAGTTCTTC.

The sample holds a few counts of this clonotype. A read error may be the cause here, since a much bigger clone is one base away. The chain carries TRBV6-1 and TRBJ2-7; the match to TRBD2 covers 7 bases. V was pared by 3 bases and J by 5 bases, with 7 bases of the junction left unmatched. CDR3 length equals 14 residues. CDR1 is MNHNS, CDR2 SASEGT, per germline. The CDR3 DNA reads TGTGCCAGCAGTGAGACCCTGGGGGGGAACGAGCAGTACTTC. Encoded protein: CASSETLGGNEQYF.

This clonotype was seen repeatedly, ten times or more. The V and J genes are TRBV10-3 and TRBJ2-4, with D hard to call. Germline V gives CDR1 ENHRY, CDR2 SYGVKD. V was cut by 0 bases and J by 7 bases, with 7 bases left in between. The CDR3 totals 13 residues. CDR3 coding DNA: TGTGCCATCAGTGAGTCCCCTATCAACATTCAGTACTTC. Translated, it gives CAISESPINIQYF.

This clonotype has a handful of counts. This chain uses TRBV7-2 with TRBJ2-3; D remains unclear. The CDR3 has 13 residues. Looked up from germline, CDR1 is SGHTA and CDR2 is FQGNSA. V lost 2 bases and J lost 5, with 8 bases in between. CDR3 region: CASSLYSEDTQYF. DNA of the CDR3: TGTGCCAGCAGCTTATATTCAGAAGATACGCAGTATTTT. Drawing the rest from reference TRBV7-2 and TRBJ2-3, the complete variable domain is GAGVSQSPSNKVTEKGKDVELRCDPISGHTALYWYRQSLGQGLEFLIYFQGNSAPDKSGLPSDRFSAERTGGSVSTLTIQRTQQEDSAVYLCASSLYSEDTQYFGPGTRLTVL.

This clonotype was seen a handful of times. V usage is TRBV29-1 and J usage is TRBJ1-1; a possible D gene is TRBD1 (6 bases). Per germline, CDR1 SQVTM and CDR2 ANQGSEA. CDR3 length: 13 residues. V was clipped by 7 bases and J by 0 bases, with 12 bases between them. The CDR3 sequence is CSAGTFMNTEAFF. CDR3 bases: TGCAGCGCAGGGACATTCATGAACACTGAAGCTTTCTTT.

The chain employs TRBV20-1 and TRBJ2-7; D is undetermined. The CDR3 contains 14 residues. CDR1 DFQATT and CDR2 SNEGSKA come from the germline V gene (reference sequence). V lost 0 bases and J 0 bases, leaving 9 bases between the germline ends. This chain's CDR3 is CSARDSRSSYEQYF. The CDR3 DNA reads TGCAGTGCTAGAGATTCCCGGAGCTCCTACGAGCAGTACTTC.

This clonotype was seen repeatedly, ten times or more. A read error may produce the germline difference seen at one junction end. The CDR3 DNA reads as TGTGCCAGCAGCTTAGGGACAGGGGACGAGCAGTACTTC. Its translation is CASSLGTGDEQYF. The chain is built from TRBV5-1 and TRBJ2-7; 10 bases align to TRBD1. The CDR3 covers 13 residues. Germline V CDR1 and CDR2: SGHRS, YFSETQ. Based on the CDR3 plus reference TRBV5-1 and TRBJ2-7, the full variable domain is KAGVTQTPRYLIKTRGQQVTLSCSPISGHRSVSWYQQTPGQGLQFLFEYFSETQRNKGNFPGRFSGRQFSNSRSEMNVSTLELGDSALYLCASSLGTGDEQYFGPGTRLTVT.

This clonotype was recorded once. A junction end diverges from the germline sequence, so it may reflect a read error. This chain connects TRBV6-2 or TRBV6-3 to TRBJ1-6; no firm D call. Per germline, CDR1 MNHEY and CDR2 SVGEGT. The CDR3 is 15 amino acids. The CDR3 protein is CASGRSSSYNSPRHF. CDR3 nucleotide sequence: TGTGCCAGCGGACGGAGTAGCTCCTATAATTCACCCCGCCACTTT.

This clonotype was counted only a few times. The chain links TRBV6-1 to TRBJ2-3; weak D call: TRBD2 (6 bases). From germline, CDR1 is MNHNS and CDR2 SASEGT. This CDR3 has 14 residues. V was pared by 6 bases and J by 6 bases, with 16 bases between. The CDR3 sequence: CASSGPGGVDTQYF. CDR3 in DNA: TGTGCCAGCAGCGGCCCCGGGGGAGTTGATACGCAGTATTTT.

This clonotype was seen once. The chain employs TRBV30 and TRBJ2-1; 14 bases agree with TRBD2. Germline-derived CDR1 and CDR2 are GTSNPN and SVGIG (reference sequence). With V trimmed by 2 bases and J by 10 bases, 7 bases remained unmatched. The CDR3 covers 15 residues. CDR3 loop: CAWSMGLAGVEEQFF. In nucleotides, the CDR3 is TGTGCCTGGAGTATGGGACTAGCGGGAGTAGAGGAGCAGTTCTTC.

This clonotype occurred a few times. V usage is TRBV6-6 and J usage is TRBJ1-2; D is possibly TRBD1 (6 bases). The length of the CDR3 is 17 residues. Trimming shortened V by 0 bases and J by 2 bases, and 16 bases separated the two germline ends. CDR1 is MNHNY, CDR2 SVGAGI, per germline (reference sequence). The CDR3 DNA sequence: TGTGCCAGCAGTTACTCCAGGGGACGGGATATAAACTATGGCTACACCTTC. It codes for CASSYSRGRDINYGYTF.

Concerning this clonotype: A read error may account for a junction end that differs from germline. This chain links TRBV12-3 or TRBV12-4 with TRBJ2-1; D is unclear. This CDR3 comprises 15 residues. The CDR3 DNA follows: TGTACCAGCAGTTTAGTAGGGCTTGAGTACAATGAGCAGTTCTTC. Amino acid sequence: CTSSLVGLEYNEQFF.

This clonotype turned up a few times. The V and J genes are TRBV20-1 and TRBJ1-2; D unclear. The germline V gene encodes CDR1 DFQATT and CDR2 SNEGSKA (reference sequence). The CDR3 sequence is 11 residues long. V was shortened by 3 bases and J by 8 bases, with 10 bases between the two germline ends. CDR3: CSAREMRGYTF. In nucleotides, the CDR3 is TGCAGTGCTAGGGAGATGAGGGGCTACACCTTC.

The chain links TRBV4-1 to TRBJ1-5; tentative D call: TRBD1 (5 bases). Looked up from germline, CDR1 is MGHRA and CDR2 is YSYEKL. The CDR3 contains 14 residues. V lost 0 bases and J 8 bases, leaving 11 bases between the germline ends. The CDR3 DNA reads TGCGCCAGCAGCCAAGAACCAGGGAGAAAGCCCCAGCATTTT. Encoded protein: CASSQEPGRKPQHF.